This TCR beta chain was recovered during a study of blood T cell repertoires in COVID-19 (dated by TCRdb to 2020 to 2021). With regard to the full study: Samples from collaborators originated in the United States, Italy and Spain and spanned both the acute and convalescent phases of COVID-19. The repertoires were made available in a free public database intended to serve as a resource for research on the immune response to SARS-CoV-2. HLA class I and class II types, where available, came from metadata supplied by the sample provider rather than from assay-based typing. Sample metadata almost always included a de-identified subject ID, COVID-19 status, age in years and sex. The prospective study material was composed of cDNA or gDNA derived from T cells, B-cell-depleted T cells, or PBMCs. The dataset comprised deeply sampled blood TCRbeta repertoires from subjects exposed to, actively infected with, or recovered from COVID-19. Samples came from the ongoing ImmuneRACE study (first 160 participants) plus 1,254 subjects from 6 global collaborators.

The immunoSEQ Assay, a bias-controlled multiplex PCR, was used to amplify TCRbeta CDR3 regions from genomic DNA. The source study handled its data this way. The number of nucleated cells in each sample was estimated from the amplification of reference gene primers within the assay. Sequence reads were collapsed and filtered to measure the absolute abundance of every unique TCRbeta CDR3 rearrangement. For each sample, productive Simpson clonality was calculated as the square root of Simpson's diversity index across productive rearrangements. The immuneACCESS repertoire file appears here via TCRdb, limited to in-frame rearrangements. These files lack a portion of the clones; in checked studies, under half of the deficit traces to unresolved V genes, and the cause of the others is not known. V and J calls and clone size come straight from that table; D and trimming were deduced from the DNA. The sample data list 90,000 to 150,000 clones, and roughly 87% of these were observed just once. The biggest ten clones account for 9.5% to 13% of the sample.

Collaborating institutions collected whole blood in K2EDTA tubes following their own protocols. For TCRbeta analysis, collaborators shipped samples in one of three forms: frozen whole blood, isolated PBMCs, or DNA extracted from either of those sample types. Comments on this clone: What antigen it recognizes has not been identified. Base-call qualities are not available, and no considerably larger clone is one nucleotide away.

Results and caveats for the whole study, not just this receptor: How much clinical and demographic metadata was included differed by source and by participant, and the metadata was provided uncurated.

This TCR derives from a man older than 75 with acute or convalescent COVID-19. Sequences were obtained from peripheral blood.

The nucleotide sequence reads as follows: TGTGCCACCAGTGATTGGCGGGCCTCGACGGGGCAGTTCTTC. Translated, this gives CATSDWRASTGQFF. The chain couples TRBV24-1 to TRBJ2-1; a tentative D match to TRBD2 spans 5 bases. Sequences KGHDR (CDR1) and SFDVKD (CDR2) are obtained from the germline V gene. The CDR3 spans 14 residues, from the cysteine through the phenylalanine. The kept DNA is CDR3 alone, 42 bases in frame from the first base. The junction shows trimming of 2 bases on V and 12 bases on J, plus 16 bases between the germline ends.